What follows are 16 T cell receptor beta chains derived from one specimen sequenced in a study of blood T cells in healthy people across ages. Primers used in a second PCR of about 6 to 11 cycles were a sample-barcoded 5' primer and a J-beta primer mix. One entry per CDR3 protein results from TCRdb running MiXCR on the 5' RACE reads. The sample gives about 800,000 distinct CDR3 sequences, approximately 25% of which show up once; approximately 3.7% is in the top ten. These data were likewise used in another study, on T cells of mothers and their children.

Sequenced: blood. These receptors were obtained from a boy aged 5-17 years in good health.

The chain combines TRBV6-5 with TRBJ2-5; D might be TRBD2 (7 bases). V lost 1 base to trimming and J lost 5 bases, with 17 bases between them. This CDR3 has 16 residues. Looked up from germline, CDR1 is MNHEY and CDR2 is SVGAGI. In nucleotides, the CDR3 is TGTGCCAGCAGTTACTGGTCGGGGAGGGGGGAGGAGACCCAGTACTTC. This sequence encodes CASSYWSGRGEETQYF.

In DNA form, the CDR3 reads TGTGCCAGCAGTCAACGGGATTTACCGTCCTATGGCTACACCTTC. Translation: CASSQRDLPSYGYTF. The genes are TRBV12-3 or TRBV12-4 and TRBJ1-2; D uncertain. This CDR3 contains 15 residues. Trimming removed 5 bases from V and 4 bases from J, with 17 bases in between.

This clonotype occurred many times. This chain joins TRBV6-2 or TRBV6-3 and TRBJ1-2; D perhaps matches TRBD1 (5 bases). There are 11 residues in the CDR3. V lost 6 bases to trimming and J lost 4 bases, with 6 bases between them. CDR1 MNHEY and CDR2 SVGEGT come from the germline V gene. CDR3 sequence (DNA): TGTGCCAGCAGCCAGGGCTATGGCTACACCTTC. Protein sequence: CASSQGYGYTF.

The chain carries TRBV7-8 and TRBJ2-5, with 11 bases aligning to TRBD2. The DNA end lines up better with TRBJ2-7; the J call may be wrong. The CDR3 is 17 amino acids. Germline loops: CDR1 SGHVS, CDR2 FQNEAQ. CDR3 region: CASSSSVLAGVGDEQYF. The CDR3 DNA reads as TGTGCCAGCAGCTCTTCTGTACTAGCGGGAGTAGGGGACGAGCAGTACTTC.

As for this clonotype: The junction differs from germline at one of its ends, possibly a read error. The chain uses TRBV2 and TRBJ2-5, with D tentatively TRBD2 (6 bases). This CDR3 is built from 12 residues. Germline V gene lookup returns CDR1 SNHLY and CDR2 FYNNEI. In nucleotides, the CDR3 is TGTGCCACCCTGAGGGGAGGAGAGACCCGGTACTTC. It is translated as CATLRGGETRYF. The whole variable domain, remainder taken from reference TRBV2 and TRBJ2-5, is EPEVTQTPSHQVTQMGQEVILRCVPISNHLYFYWYRQILGQKVEFLVSFYNNEISEKSEIFDDQFSVERPDGSNFTLKIRSTKLEDSAMYFCATLRGGETRYFGPGTRLLVL.

This clonotype was recorded a few times. V is TRBV29-1 and J is TRBJ1-3; 9 nucleotides agree with TRBD1. With V trimmed by 3 bases and J by 5 bases, 5 bases remained unmatched. The length of the CDR3 is 14 residues. Germline assignment: CDR1 SQVTM and CDR2 ANQGSEA. The CDR3 bases are TGCAGCGTTGATAGCGGACAGGGGAGAAACACCATATATTTT. As protein: CSVDSGQGRNTIYF.

The rearrangement uses TRBV6-5 and TRBJ2-3, with D possibly matching TRBD2 (5 bases). Germline V CDR1 and CDR2: MNHEY, SVGAGI. The CDR3 loop spans 14 amino acids. Trimming removed 3 bases at V and 0 bases at J, with 7 bases between. CDR3 DNA sequence: TGTGCCAGCAGTTATAGCGCTAGCACAGATACGCAGTATTTT. Translated, it gives CASSYSASTDTQYF.

This clonotype was detected only a few times. V and J are TRBV6-4 and TRBJ2-3; D not resolved. The V gene lost 3 bases and the J gene lost 0 bases, with 10 bases spanning the gap. The germline gives CDR1 MRHNA, CDR2 SNTAGT. There are 15 residues in the CDR3. The CDR3 bases are TGTGCCAGCAGTGAGGGAAGGGCGAGCACAGATACGCAGTATTTT. It encodes CASSEGRASTDTQYF.

V usage is TRBV7-2 and J usage is TRBJ2-6; no clear D. V lost 5 bases and J lost 2, with 19 bases in between. The germline CDR1 and CDR2 sequences are SGHTA and FQGNSA. The CDR3 is made up of 18 amino acids. The chain's CDR3 is CASSKRNPIIPGANVLTF. DNA of the CDR3: TGTGCCAGCAGCAAGAGAAACCCCATTATCCCTGGGGCCAACGTCCTGACTTTC.

This clonotype was picked up a small number of times. The chain links TRBV29-1 to TRBJ1-4; the D gene is possibly TRBD1 (5 bases). Germline CDR1 SQVTM, CDR2 ANQGSEA. The CDR3 has 15 residues. Trimming removed 7 bases from V and 7 bases from J, with 22 bases in between. CDR3 nucleotides: TGCAGCGGCCTACGGGGGACGGGGGGAGGTGAAAAACTGTTTTTT. The encoded protein is CSGLRGTGGGEKLFF. Based on the CDR3 plus reference TRBV29-1 and TRBJ1-4, the full variable domain is SAVISQKPSRDICQRGTSLTIQCQVDSQVTMMFWYRQQPGQSLTLIATANQGSEATYESGFVIDKFPISRPNLTFSTLTVSNMSPEDSSIYLCSGLRGTGGGEKLFFGSGTQLSVL.

The chain carries TRBV5-1 and TRBJ1-4, with D unclear. V shed 0 bases and J shed 10 bases, with 10 bases lying between them. Germline CDR1 is SGHRS and CDR2 is YFSETQ. The CDR3 consists of 13 residues. In DNA form, the CDR3 reads TGCGCCAGCAGCTTGGAGGGATCCGGAAAACTGTTTTTT. Protein: CASSLEGSGKLFF.

This clonotype has only a few counts. A read error may produce the germline difference seen at one junction end. CDR3 loop: CASSLAPGSTYEQYF. The CDR3 nucleotides read TGTGCCAGCAGCCTAGCCCCCGGGAGTACCTACGAGCAGTACTTC. The V and J genes are TRBV7-2 and TRBJ2-7, with a tentative D call TRBD2 (6 bases). Looked up from germline, CDR1 is SGHTA and CDR2 is FQGNSA. The CDR3 loop spans 15 amino acids.

This rearrangement joins TRBV29-1 to TRBJ1-2; D perhaps matches TRBD1 (5 bases). This CDR3 is built from 11 residues. Trimming removed 6 bases at V and 10 bases at J, with 15 bases between. Germline values: CDR1 SQVTM, CDR2 ANQGSEA. CDR3: CSVLPLGDYTF. In nucleotides, the CDR3 is TGCAGCGTCTTACCTTTGGGGGACTACACCTTC.

The CDR3 nucleotides read TGTGCCAGCGGCGGGAGGACAGCCTCCTACGAGCAGTACTTC. Protein: CASGGRTASYEQYF. The chain is built from TRBV2 and TRBJ2-7; 8 nucleotides line up with TRBD2. CDR1 is SNHLY, CDR2 FYNNEI, per germline. The CDR3 extends over 14 amino acids. Losses at the gene ends were 8 bases for V and 0 bases for J; bases not matched to a gene: 6.

There are a few counts of this clonotype. This chain links TRBV29-1 with TRBJ1-1, with TRBD1 as a possible D gene (6 bases). Germline values: CDR1 SQVTM, CDR2 ANQGSEA. This CDR3 is built from 14 residues. V lost 3 bases to trimming and J lost 2 bases, with 13 bases between them. The CDR3 region is CSVDGGHPNTEAFF. CDR3 in DNA: TGCAGCGTTGACGGGGGGCATCCTAACACTGAAGCTTTCTTT. The whole variable domain, filled in from reference TRBV29-1 and TRBJ1-1, reads SAVISQKPSRDICQRGTSLTIQCQVDSQVTMMFWYRQQPGQSLTLIATANQGSEATYESGFVIDKFPISRPNLTFSTLTVSNMSPEDSSIYLCSVDGGHPNTEAFFGQGTRLTVV.

As regards this clonotype: One junction end disagrees with the germline gene, perhaps due to a read error. The chain carries TRBV19 and TRBJ1-2, with D hard to call. This CDR3 has 13 residues. Germline V gives CDR1 LNHDA, CDR2 SQIVND (reference sequence). The CDR3 sequence is CASSFGATHGYPF. In nucleotides, the CDR3 is TGTGCCAGTAGTTTCGGAGCGACCCATGGCTACCCCTTC.